Listed below are T cell receptor beta chains from one sample, sequenced in a study of T-cell reconstitution after alpha-beta-depleted transplantation in children. TCRdb re-called the PCR reads with MiXCR, one entry per CDR3 protein. The sample has a few hundred thousand distinct CDR3 sequences; roughly a tenth are singletons. Sequencing used PBMCs from the stem cell graft donor, obtained from the stem cell graft. All receptors come from a human donor who donated a stem cell graft to a child with acute lymphoblastic leukemia. Both conserved end residues are part of each CDR3. Each record gives: clone size, J gene, D gene, V gene, CDR3 protein. The D gene is left open where the match is weak. Expanded clones are given a class, and other clones once, few, many or no size at all.

>NA|TRBJ2-5|TRBD2|TRBV12-3/TRBV12-4
CASSLRLAETLGQETQYF
>NA|TRBJ1-1|TRBD1|TRBV29-1
CSGRQGISNTEAFF
>many|TRBJ2-7|NA|TRBV6-2/TRBV6-3
CASSGPRPHEQYF
>many|TRBJ2-1|NA|TRBV27
CASSGGNRLAEQFF
>few|TRBJ1-2|NA|TRBV10-1
CASSASGNYGYTF
>many|TRBJ1-1|NA|TRBV5-1
CASSWNVGNTEAFF
>NA|TRBJ1-6|NA|TRBV10-3
CAISSGTLNSPLHF
>few|TRBJ2-2|NA|TRBV5-1
CASSFLSGGNTGELFF
>NA|TRBJ1-6|TRBD1|TRBV4-1
CASSNRDRGSPLHF
>few|TRBJ1-3|NA|TRBV9
CASSVVGGAGNTIYF
>NA|TRBJ2-1|TRBD2|TRBV24-1
CATSEPLAGGDYEQFF
>few|TRBJ2-1|TRBD1|TRBV7-7
CASSLGQFNEQFF
>many|TRBJ2-1|NA|TRBV3-1
CASSSRGAGAYNEQFF
>NA|TRBJ2-7|NA|TRBV5-1
CASSLVRSSYEQYF
>many|TRBJ1-1|NA|TRBV7-2
CASSFGSNTEAFF
>few|TRBJ1-6|NA|TRBV4-1
CASSQDMDRLVNSPLHF
>NA|TRBJ1-1|NA|TRBV10-3
CAISESAQLNTEAFF
>few|TRBJ1-2|TRBD1|TRBV7-2
CASSSMMDRALYGYTF
>NA|TRBJ2-3|NA|TRBV18
CASSPPGLWGDTQYF
>many|TRBJ2-7|TRBD1|TRBV7-8
CASSLAPWDRGTYEQYF
>many|TRBJ2-7|TRBD2|TRBV5-1
CASSLGTSGPYEQYF
>many|TRBJ1-2|NA|TRBV10-3
CAISESQYYGYTF
>few|TRBJ2-5|TRBD2|TRBV6-1
CASSSGEARETQYF
>few|TRBJ2-7|TRBD1|TRBV12-3/TRBV12-4
CASSFTGGGYEQYF
>NA|TRBJ1-2|NA|TRBV7-2
CASSLAGLRGYTF
>few|TRBJ2-7|NA|TRBV2
CASRTDSYEQYF
>many|TRBJ1-2|TRBD1|TRBV7-6
CASSRDRGGYGYTF
>many|TRBJ1-6|NA|TRBV6-1
CASRPQWGSYNSPLHF
>many|TRBJ2-1|NA|TRBV3-1
CASSLRVDEQFF
>NA|TRBJ1-1|NA|TRBV9
CASSLRLNTEPFF
>many|TRBJ1-5|NA|TRBV20-1
CSAMDRNLIYSNQPQHF
>NA|TRBJ1-6|NA|TRBV7-2
CASSPRTDNSPLHF
>NA|TRBJ2-7|TRBD1|TRBV7-6
CASSAGQGAVYEQYF
>many|TRBJ1-2|NA|TRBV5-1
CASSLAGPQGYTF
>many|TRBJ1-2|NA|TRBV7-2
CASSLVERSYTF
>few|TRBJ1-6|NA|TRBV3-1
CASSQLQGAPLHF
>NA|TRBJ1-6|NA|TRBV6-1
CASSETSSYNSPLHF
>few|TRBJ1-4|TRBD1|TRBV12-3/TRBV12-4
CASRTGTGVEKLFF
>NA|TRBJ1-5|TRBD1|TRBV7-8
CASSLVRQGHQPQHF
>NA|TRBJ2-3|TRBD1|TRBV4-3
CASSQRDRGDTQYF
>NA|TRBJ2-7|NA|TRBV6-2/TRBV6-3
CASSPTLTYEQYF
>NA|TRBJ2-2|TRBD2|TRBV20-1
CSAPTTSGASSNTGELFF
>many|TRBJ2-1|NA|TRBV20-1
CSARRLGLGNEQFF
>NA|TRBJ1-1|NA|TRBV6-2/TRBV6-3
CATGVGGEATEAFF
>many|TRBJ2-5|TRBD1|TRBV7-2
CASKGQGAETQYF
>many|TRBJ1-3|TRBD1|TRBV7-2
CASSETGTAGNTIYF
>NA|TRBJ2-2|NA|TRBV3-1
CASSGRGLLAGELFF
>few|TRBJ2-3|NA|TRBV11-2
CASSLIRGGPASGTDTQYF
>few|TRBJ2-1|NA|TRBV20-1
CSAREGGPRDEQFF
>NA|TRBJ1-2|TRBD1|TRBV12-3/TRBV12-4
CASSSDRALYGYTF
>medium-sized|TRBJ2-1|TRBD2|TRBV15
CATSEFSGEEQFF
>NA|TRBJ2-5|NA|TRBV7-2
CASSLDLGVGYF
>many|TRBJ1-1|NA|TRBV27
CASSGPNTEAFF
>NA|TRBJ1-3|NA|TRBV20-1
CSAFPPGRDSGNTIYF
>few|TRBJ2-2|NA|TRBV3-1
CASSQDLFGGLTGELFF
>many|TRBJ1-1|TRBD1|TRBV29-1
CSVGGTGWPGTEAFF
>NA|TRBJ1-4|NA|TRBV13
CASSPVVGETNEKLFF